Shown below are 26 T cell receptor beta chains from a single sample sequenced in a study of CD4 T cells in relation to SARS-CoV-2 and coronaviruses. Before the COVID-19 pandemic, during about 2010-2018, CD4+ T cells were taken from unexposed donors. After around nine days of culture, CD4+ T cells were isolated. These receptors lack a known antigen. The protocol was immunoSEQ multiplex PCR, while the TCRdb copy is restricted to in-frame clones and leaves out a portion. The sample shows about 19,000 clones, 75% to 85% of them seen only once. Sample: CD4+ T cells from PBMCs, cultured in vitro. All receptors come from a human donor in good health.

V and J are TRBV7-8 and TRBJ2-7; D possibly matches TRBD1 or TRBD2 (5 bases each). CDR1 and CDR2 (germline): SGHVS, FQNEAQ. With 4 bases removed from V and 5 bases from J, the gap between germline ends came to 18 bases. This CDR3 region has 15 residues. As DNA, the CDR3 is TGTGCCAGCAGCTCCTGGGACCGCCGCAGCGACGAGCAGTACTTC. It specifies CASSSWDRRSDEQYF.

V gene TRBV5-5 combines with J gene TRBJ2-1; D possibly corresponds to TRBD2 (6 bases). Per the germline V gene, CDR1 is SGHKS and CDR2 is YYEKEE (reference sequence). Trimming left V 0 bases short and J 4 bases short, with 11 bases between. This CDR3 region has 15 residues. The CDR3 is CASSLGTGSYNEQFF. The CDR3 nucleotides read TGTGCCAGCAGCTTGGGGACCGGGAGTTACAATGAGCAGTTCTTC.

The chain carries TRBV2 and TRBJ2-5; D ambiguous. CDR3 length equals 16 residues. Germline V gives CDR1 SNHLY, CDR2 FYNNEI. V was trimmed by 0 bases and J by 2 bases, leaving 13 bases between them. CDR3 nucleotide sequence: TGTGCCAGCAGTGAAGCCCGGGTTGGGGTACAAGAGACCCAGTACTTC. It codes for CASSEARVGVQETQYF.

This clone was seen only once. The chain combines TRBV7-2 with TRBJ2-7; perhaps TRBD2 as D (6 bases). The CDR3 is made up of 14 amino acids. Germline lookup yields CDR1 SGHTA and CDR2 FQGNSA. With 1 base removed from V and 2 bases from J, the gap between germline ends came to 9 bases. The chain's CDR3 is CASSLEGGAYEQYF. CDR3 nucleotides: TGTGCCAGCAGCTTAGAGGGAGGAGCCTACGAGCAGTACTTC. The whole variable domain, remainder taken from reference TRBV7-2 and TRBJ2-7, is GAGVSQSPSNKVTEKGKDVELRCDPISGHTALYWYRQSLGQGLEFLIYFQGNSAPDKSGLPSDRFSAERTGGSVSTLTIQRTQQEDSAVYLCASSLEGGAYEQYFGPGTRLTVT.

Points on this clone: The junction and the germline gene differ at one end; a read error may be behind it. CDR3 amino acids: CASSLGGSYNEQFF. CDR3 coding DNA: TGTGCTAGCAGCTTGGGAGGATCTTACAATGAGCAGTTCTTC. This rearrangement joins TRBV7-7 to TRBJ2-1, with D perhaps TRBD2 (6 bases). The germline V gene encodes CDR1 SSHAT and CDR2 FNYEAQ (reference sequence). CDR3 length equals 14 residues.

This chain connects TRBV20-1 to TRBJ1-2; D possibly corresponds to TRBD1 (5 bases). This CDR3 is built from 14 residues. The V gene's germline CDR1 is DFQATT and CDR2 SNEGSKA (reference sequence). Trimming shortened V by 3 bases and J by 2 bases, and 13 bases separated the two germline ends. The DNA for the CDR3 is TGCAGTGCTAGTGGCCAGGGTGGGAACTATGGCTACACCTTC. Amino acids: CSASGQGGNYGYTF.

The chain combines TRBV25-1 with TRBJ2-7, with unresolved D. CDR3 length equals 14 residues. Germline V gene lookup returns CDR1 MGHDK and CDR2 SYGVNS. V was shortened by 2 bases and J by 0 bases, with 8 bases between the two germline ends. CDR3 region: CASSENASSYEQYF. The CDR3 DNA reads TGTGCCAGCAGTGAAAACGCCTCCTCCTACGAGCAGTACTTC.

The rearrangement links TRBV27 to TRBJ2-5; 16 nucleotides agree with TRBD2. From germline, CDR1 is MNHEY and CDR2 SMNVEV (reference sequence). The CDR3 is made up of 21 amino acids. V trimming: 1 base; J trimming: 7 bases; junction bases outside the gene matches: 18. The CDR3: CASSLLTSGTSGRAMSGTQYF. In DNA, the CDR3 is TGTGCCAGCAGTTTATTGACATCCGGGACTAGCGGGAGGGCCATGTCCGGGACCCAGTACTTC.

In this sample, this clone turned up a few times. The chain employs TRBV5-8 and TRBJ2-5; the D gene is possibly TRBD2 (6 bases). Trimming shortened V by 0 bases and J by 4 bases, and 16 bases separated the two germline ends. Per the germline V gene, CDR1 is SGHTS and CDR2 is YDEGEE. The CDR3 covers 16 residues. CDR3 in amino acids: CASSLGVEGKRETQYF. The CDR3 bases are TGTGCCAGCAGCTTGGGTGTGGAGGGAAAGAGAGAGACCCAGTACTTC.

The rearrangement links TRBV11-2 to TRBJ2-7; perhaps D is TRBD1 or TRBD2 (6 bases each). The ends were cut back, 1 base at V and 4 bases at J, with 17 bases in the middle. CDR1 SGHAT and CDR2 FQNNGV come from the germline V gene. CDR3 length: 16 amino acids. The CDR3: CASSLVLGGVKYEQYF. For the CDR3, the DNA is TGTGCCAGCAGCTTAGTCTTGGGGGGCGTCAAGTACGAGCAGTACTTC. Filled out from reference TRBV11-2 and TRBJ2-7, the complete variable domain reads EAGVAQSPRYKIIEKRQSVAFWCNPISGHATLYWYQQILGQGPKLLIQFQNNGVVDDSQLPKDRFSAERLKGVDSTLKIQPAKLEDSAVYLCASSLVLGGVKYEQYFGPGTRLTVT.

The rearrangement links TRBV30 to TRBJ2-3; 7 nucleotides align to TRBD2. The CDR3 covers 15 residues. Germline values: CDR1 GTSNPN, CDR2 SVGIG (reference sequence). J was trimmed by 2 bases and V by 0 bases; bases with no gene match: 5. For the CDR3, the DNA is TGTGCCTGGAGTGTTGGGCTAGCGGCCACAGATACGCAGTATTTT. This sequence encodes CAWSVGLAATDTQYF.

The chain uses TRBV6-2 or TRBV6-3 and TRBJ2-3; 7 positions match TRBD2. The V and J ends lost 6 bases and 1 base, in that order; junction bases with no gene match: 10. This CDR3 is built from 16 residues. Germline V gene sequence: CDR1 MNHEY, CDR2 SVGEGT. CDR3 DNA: TGTGCCAGCAGCAACGTTCGACTAGCTGGCACAGATACGCAGTATTTT. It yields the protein CASSNVRLAGTDTQYF.

This chain's CDR3 is CASSLETVGEQYF. CDR3 sequence (DNA): TGCGCCAGCAGCTTGGAGACCGTCGGCGAGCAGTACTTC. The genes are TRBV5-1 and TRBJ2-7, with unresolved D. V lost 0 bases to trimming and J lost 6 bases, with 10 bases between them. Per the germline V gene, CDR1 is SGHRS and CDR2 is YFSETQ. This CDR3 has 13 residues.

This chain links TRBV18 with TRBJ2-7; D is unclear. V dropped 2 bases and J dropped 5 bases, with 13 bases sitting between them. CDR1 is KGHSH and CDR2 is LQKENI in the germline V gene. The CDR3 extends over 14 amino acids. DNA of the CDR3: TGTGCCAGCTCACCAACGGGTCACCGGGACGAGCAGTACTTC. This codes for CASSPTGHRDEQYF.

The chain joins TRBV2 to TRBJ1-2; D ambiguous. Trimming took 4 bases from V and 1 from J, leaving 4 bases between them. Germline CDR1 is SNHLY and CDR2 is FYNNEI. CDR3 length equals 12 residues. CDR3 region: CASSVDNYGYTF. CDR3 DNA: TGTGCCAGCAGTGTGGATAACTATGGCTACACCTTC.

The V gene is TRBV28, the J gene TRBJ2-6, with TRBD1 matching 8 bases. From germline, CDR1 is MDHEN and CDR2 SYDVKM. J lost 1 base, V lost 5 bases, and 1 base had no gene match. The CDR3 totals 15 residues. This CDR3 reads CASSTGGSGANVLTF. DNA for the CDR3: TGTGCCAGCAGTACAGGGGGGTCTGGGGCCAACGTCCTGACTTTC.

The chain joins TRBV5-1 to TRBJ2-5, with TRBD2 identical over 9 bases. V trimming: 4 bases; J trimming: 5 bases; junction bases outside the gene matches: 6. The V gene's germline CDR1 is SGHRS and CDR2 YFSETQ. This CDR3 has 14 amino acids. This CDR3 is CASSAGGPGETQYF. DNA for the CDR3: TGCGCCAGCAGCGCGGGGGGGCCTGGGGAGACCCAGTACTTC.

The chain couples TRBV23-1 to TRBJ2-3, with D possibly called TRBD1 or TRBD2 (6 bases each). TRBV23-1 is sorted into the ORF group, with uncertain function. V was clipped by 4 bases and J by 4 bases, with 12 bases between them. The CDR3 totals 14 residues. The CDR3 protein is CASSLEGVPDTQYF. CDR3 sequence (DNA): TGCGCCAGCAGTCTGGAGGGGGTACCAGATACGCAGTATTTT.

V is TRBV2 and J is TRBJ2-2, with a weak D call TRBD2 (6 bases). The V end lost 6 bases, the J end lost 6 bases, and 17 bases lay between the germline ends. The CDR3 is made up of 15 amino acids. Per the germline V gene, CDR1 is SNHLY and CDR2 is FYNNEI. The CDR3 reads CASSTTRRGSGELFF. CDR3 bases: TGTGCCAGCAGCACGACTAGACGCGGCTCCGGGGAGCTGTTTTTT.

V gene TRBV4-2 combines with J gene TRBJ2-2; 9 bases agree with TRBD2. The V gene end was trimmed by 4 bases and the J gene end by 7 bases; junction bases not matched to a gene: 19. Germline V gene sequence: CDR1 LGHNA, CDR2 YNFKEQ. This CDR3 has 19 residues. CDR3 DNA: TGTGCCAGCAGCCCGGAGGGTAGCGGGAGACGGCGGAAGGTCGGGGAGCTGTTTTTT. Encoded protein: CASSPEGSGRRRKVGELFF.

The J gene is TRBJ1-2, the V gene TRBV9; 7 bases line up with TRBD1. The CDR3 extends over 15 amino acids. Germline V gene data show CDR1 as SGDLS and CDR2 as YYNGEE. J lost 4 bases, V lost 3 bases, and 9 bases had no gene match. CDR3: CASSARGQVFYGYTF. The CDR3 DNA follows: TGTGCCAGCAGCGCCAGAGGACAGGTTTTCTATGGCTACACCTTC.

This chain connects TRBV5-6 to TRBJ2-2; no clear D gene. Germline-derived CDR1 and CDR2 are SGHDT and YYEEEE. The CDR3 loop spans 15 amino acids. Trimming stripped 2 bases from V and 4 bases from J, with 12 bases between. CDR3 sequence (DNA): TGTGCCAGCAGCTTTTTCTCTATGGGCACCGGGGAGCTGTTTTTT. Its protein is CASSFFSMGTGELFF.

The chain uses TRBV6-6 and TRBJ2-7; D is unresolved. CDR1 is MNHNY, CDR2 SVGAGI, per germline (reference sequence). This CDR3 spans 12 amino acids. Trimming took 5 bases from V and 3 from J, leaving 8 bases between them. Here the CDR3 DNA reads TGTGCCAGCAGTAGGCAGCACTACGAGCAGTACTTC. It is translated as CASSRQHYEQYF.

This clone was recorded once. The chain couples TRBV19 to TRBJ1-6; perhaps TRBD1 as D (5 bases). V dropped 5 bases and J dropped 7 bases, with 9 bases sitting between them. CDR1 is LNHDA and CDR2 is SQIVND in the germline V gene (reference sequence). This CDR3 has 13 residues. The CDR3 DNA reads TGTGCCAGTAGTGAGGACACCAATTCACCCCTCCACTTT. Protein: CASSEDTNSPLHF.

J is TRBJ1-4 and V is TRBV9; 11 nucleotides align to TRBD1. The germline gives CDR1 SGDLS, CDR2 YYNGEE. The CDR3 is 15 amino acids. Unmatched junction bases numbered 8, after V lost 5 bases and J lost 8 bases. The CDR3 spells CASSYAGTGGEKLFF. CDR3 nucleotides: TGTGCCAGCAGTTACGCCGGGACAGGGGGGGAAAAACTGTTTTTT.

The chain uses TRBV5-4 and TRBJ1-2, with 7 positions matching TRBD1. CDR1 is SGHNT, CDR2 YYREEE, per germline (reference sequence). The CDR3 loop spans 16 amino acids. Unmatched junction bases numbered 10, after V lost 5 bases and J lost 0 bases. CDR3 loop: CASRNPDREANYGYTF. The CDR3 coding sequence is TGTGCCAGCAGGAATCCTGACAGGGAAGCTAACTATGGCTACACCTTC.